The rows below give T cell receptor beta chains drawn from one sample of a study of blood T cell repertoires in COVID-19. Profiled with immunoSEQ multiplex PCR; TCRdb holds only in-frame clones, not every one. The sample has about 86,000 clones; approximately 88% are singletons. The source material was peripheral blood. These receptors all stem from an elderly woman with active or convalescent COVID-19. The CDR3 runs from the conserved cysteine through the conserved F or W. The D gene is left open where the match is weak. For some rows the clone size is stated as once, few or many, or as a class when expanded; others skip it.

v_call: TRBV5-1; d_call: TRBD1; j_call: TRBJ2-1; clone_size: NA; cdr3_length: 16; cdr3_nt: TGCGCCAGCAGCTTGGGAGCCGGGACAGGGTACAATGAGCAGTTCTTC; cdr3_aa: CASSLGAGTGYNEQFF
v_call: TRBV3-1/TRBV3-2; d_call: NA; j_call: TRBJ2-1; clone_size: once; cdr3_length: 19; cdr3_nt: TGTGCCAGCAGCCAAGGTATTGCAGGGCAGGCTTACAGCTACAATGAGCAGTTCTTC; cdr3_aa: CASSQGIAGQAYSYNEQFF
v_call: TRBV6-2/TRBV6-3; d_call: NA; j_call: TRBJ1-1; clone_size: NA; cdr3_length: 14; cdr3_nt: TGTGCCAGCAGTTTAAGGGAGGCGAACACTGAAGCTTTCTTT; cdr3_aa: CASSLREANTEAFF
v_call: TRBV7-6; d_call: TRBD1; j_call: TRBJ1-4; clone_size: NA; cdr3_length: 17; cdr3_nt: TGTGCCAGCAGCTATCTAAGCCAGACAGGGGCGGGAGAAAAACTGTTTTTT; cdr3_aa: CASSYLSQTGAGEKLFF
v_call: TRBV19; d_call: NA; j_call: TRBJ1-4; clone_size: NA; cdr3_length: 15; cdr3_nt: TGTGCCAGTAGTGCTCGGACAGCAACTAATGAAAAACTGTTTTTT; cdr3_aa: CASSARTATNEKLFF
v_call: TRBV6-6; d_call: TRBD2; j_call: TRBJ2-7; clone_size: NA; cdr3_length: 18; cdr3_nt: TGTGCCAGCAGTCCCGGGACACCCGGCCGAGCGGGAGGAGGTGAGCAGTACTTC; cdr3_aa: CASSPGTPGRAGGGEQYF
v_call: TRBV29-1; d_call: NA; j_call: TRBJ1-1; clone_size: NA; cdr3_length: 13; cdr3_nt: TGCAGCGCCAAACGGGAACAAACCACTGAAGCTTTCTTT; cdr3_aa: CSAKREQTTEAFF
v_call: TRBV2; d_call: NA; j_call: TRBJ2-1; clone_size: NA; cdr3_length: 15; cdr3_nt: TGTGCCAGCAGCACTAGCTTCTTCACCTACAATGAGCAGTTCTTC; cdr3_aa: CASSTSFFTYNEQFF
v_call: TRBV28; d_call: TRBD1; j_call: TRBJ2-1; clone_size: NA; cdr3_length: 16; cdr3_nt: TGTGCCAGCAGTTTACCCCGTGGGACAGGGGTCAATGAGCAGTTCTTC; cdr3_aa: CASSLPRGTGVNEQFF
v_call: TRBV7-2; d_call: NA; j_call: TRBJ1-2; clone_size: NA; cdr3_length: 14; cdr3_nt: TGTGCCAGCAGCTTAGGGCAGGTCTCTTATGGCTACACCTTC; cdr3_aa: CASSLGQVSYGYTF
v_call: TRBV5-6; d_call: NA; j_call: TRBJ1-4; clone_size: NA; cdr3_length: 12; cdr3_nt: TGTGCCAGCAGCTTCCCGGCAGGTAAACTGTTTTTT; cdr3_aa: CASSFPAGKLFF
v_call: TRBV20-1; d_call: NA; j_call: TRBJ1-2; clone_size: NA; cdr3_length: 14; cdr3_nt: TGCAGTGCTAGTGGCGGCGCCGGGAACTATGGCTACACCTTC; cdr3_aa: CSASGGAGNYGYTF
v_call: TRBV24-1; d_call: TRBD2; j_call: TRBJ2-1; clone_size: once; cdr3_length: 20; cdr3_nt: TGTGCCACCAGTGATTCCCACGGTACTAGCGGGAGCGGGTCCTACAATGAGCAGTTCTTC; cdr3_aa: CATSDSHGTSGSGSYNEQFF
v_call: TRBV6-5; d_call: TRBD1; j_call: TRBJ2-2; clone_size: NA; cdr3_length: 14; cdr3_nt: TGTGCCAGCAGTTGGAACAGGGGCCCCGGGGAGCTGTTTTTT; cdr3_aa: CASSWNRGPGELFF
v_call: TRBV5-6; d_call: TRBD1; j_call: TRBJ2-2; clone_size: NA; cdr3_length: 17; cdr3_nt: TGTGCCAGCAGCTTGAACAGGGGGCGCGGGTTCGCCGGGGAGCTGTTTTTT; cdr3_aa: CASSLNRGRGFAGELFF
v_call: TRBV11-2; d_call: NA; j_call: TRBJ2-1; clone_size: NA; cdr3_length: 14; cdr3_nt: TGTGCCAGCAGCTTAGGTAGCTCCTACAATGAGCAGTTCTTC; cdr3_aa: CASSLGSSYNEQFF
v_call: TRBV19; d_call: NA; j_call: TRBJ1-2; clone_size: NA; cdr3_length: 13; cdr3_nt: TGTGCCAGTAGTATAAACGCGGACTCTGGCTACACCTTC; cdr3_aa: CASSINADSGYTF
v_call: TRBV2; d_call: TRBD2; j_call: TRBJ2-3; clone_size: NA; cdr3_length: 18; cdr3_nt: TGTGCCAGCACCTTGGGGACTAGCAGACGCACTAGCACAGATACGCAGTATTTT; cdr3_aa: CASTLGTSRRTSTDTQYF
v_call: TRBV5-6; d_call: TRBD2; j_call: TRBJ2-3; clone_size: NA; cdr3_length: 15; cdr3_nt: TGTGCCAGCACCCCCCTAAGACTAGCGTCAGATACGCAGTATTTT; cdr3_aa: CASTPLRLASDTQYF
v_call: TRBV28; d_call: TRBD2; j_call: TRBJ2-7; clone_size: few; cdr3_length: 14; cdr3_nt: TGTGCCAGCACTAGCGGGATCCCCGCCTACGAGCAGTACTTC; cdr3_aa: CASTSGIPAYEQYF
v_call: TRBV28; d_call: NA; j_call: TRBJ1-2; clone_size: NA; cdr3_length: 15; cdr3_nt: TGTGCCAGCAGTTTTTCGGGCAGGGGTCGTAAGGGCTACACCTTC; cdr3_aa: CASSFSGRGRKGYTF
v_call: TRBV28; d_call: TRBD2; j_call: TRBJ2-7; clone_size: once; cdr3_length: 15; cdr3_nt: TGTGCCAGCAGTTTAAGCGGGACCACGTCCTACGAGCAGTACTTC; cdr3_aa: CASSLSGTTSYEQYF
v_call: TRBV29-1; d_call: TRBD1; j_call: TRBJ2-2; clone_size: NA; cdr3_length: 16; cdr3_nt: TGCAGCGTTGAAGAGGCTCGGACAGGGGGCGGCGGGGAGCTGTTTTTT; cdr3_aa: CSVEEARTGGGGELFF
v_call: TRBV5-6; d_call: TRBD1; j_call: TRBJ1-5; clone_size: few; cdr3_length: 13; cdr3_nt: TGTGCCAGCAGCTTTGACAGGGATCAGCCCCAGCATTTT; cdr3_aa: CASSFDRDQPQHF
v_call: TRBV5-1; d_call: NA; j_call: TRBJ1-1; clone_size: NA; cdr3_length: 15; cdr3_nt: TGCGCCAGCAGCTCAGGGATGGGAGGTAACACTGAAGCTTTCTTT; cdr3_aa: CASSSGMGGNTEAFF
v_call: TRBV2; d_call: NA; j_call: TRBJ1-1; clone_size: NA; cdr3_length: 13; cdr3_nt: TGTGCCAGCAGTCGAACACAGAACACTGAAGCTTTCTTT; cdr3_aa: CASSRTQNTEAFF
v_call: TRBV5-1; d_call: TRBD1; j_call: TRBJ2-7; clone_size: few; cdr3_length: 14; cdr3_nt: TGCGCCAGCAGGAAAGACAGGGGACCGTACGAGCAGTACTTC; cdr3_aa: CASRKDRGPYEQYF
v_call: TRBV11-3; d_call: NA; j_call: TRBJ2-7; clone_size: NA; cdr3_length: 18; cdr3_nt: TGTGCCAGCCGCTATAGCGGATCCGCACCCCGTCCTAACGGCGAGCAGTACTTC; cdr3_aa: CASRYSGSAPRPNGEQYF
v_call: TRBV18; d_call: NA; j_call: TRBJ1-1; clone_size: once; cdr3_length: 13; cdr3_nt: TGTGCCAGCTCACCAGGGAGAAACACTGAAGCTTTCTTT; cdr3_aa: CASSPGRNTEAFF
v_call: TRBV5-1; d_call: TRBD2; j_call: TRBJ2-1; clone_size: NA; cdr3_length: 16; cdr3_nt: TGCGCCAGCAGCACCTTTAGCGGGGGGGCCGGGAATGAGCAGTTCTTC; cdr3_aa: CASSTFSGGAGNEQFF
v_call: TRBV3-1/TRBV3-2; d_call: NA; j_call: TRBJ2-5; clone_size: NA; cdr3_length: 16; cdr3_nt: TGTGCCAGCAGCCAAGAAGTTAGAGGGGGCCAAGAGACCCAGTACTTC; cdr3_aa: CASSQEVRGGQETQYF
v_call: TRBV6-2/TRBV6-3; d_call: NA; j_call: TRBJ2-1; clone_size: NA; cdr3_length: 12; cdr3_nt: TGTGCCAGCAGTCGAGGGTCGCATGAGCAGTTCTTC; cdr3_aa: CASSRGSHEQFF
v_call: TRBV30; d_call: NA; j_call: TRBJ1-3; clone_size: NA; cdr3_length: 14; cdr3_nt: TGTGCCTGGAGTGTGCGAAGTGCTGGAAACACCATATATTTT; cdr3_aa: CAWSVRSAGNTIYF
v_call: TRBV7-9; d_call: NA; j_call: TRBJ1-2; clone_size: few; cdr3_length: 12; cdr3_nt: TGTGCCAGCAGTCGCGACAGGCGTGGCTACACCTTC; cdr3_aa: CASSRDRRGYTF
v_call: TRBV5-1; d_call: NA; j_call: TRBJ1-1; clone_size: NA; cdr3_length: 14; cdr3_nt: TGCGCCAGCAGGCGACAGTCCATGAACACTGAAGCTTTCTTT; cdr3_aa: CASRRQSMNTEAFF
v_call: TRBV28; d_call: NA; j_call: TRBJ2-7; clone_size: NA; cdr3_length: 14; cdr3_nt: TGTGCCAGCAGACCCGGGACACTCTCCTACGAGCAGTACTTC; cdr3_aa: CASRPGTLSYEQYF
v_call: TRBV5-1; d_call: TRBD1; j_call: TRBJ1-2; clone_size: NA; cdr3_length: 14; cdr3_nt: TGCGCCAGCAGCTTGGGTCCAGGGGGCTATGGCTACACCTTC; cdr3_aa: CASSLGPGGYGYTF
v_call: TRBV7-8; d_call: NA; j_call: TRBJ2-7; clone_size: NA; cdr3_length: 13; cdr3_nt: TGTGCCAGCAGCTTAGGAAGCTTCTACGAGCAGTACTTC; cdr3_aa: CASSLGSFYEQYF
v_call: TRBV29-1; d_call: NA; j_call: TRBJ1-1; clone_size: NA; cdr3_length: 11; cdr3_nt: TGCAGCGTTGAAGAAACTGCTGAAGCTTTCTTT; cdr3_aa: CSVEETAEAFF
v_call: TRBV12-3/TRBV12-4; d_call: NA; j_call: TRBJ2-3; clone_size: once; cdr3_length: 12; cdr3_nt: TGTGCCAGCAGTTTAGAACAGATTACGCAGTATTTT; cdr3_aa: CASSLEQITQYF
v_call: TRBV6-5; d_call: TRBD1; j_call: TRBJ1-2; clone_size: NA; cdr3_length: 16; cdr3_nt: TGTGCCAGCAGTTACTCGACAGGGGGCGCGGCGGGGGGCTACACCTTC; cdr3_aa: CASSYSTGGAAGGYTF
v_call: TRBV20-1; d_call: TRBD2; j_call: TRBJ2-3; clone_size: NA; cdr3_length: 13; cdr3_nt: TGCAGTGCTAGTAGCGGGAGCACAGATACGCAGTATTTT; cdr3_aa: CSASSGSTDTQYF
v_call: TRBV9; d_call: TRBD2; j_call: TRBJ2-1; clone_size: NA; cdr3_length: 16; cdr3_nt: TGTGCCAGCAGCTTCCTATCTAGCGGTGAATACAATGAGCAGTTCTTC; cdr3_aa: CASSFLSSGEYNEQFF
v_call: TRBV5-1; d_call: NA; j_call: TRBJ2-3; clone_size: NA; cdr3_length: 14; cdr3_nt: TGCGCCAGCACGCCTGGGACTCCGACAGATACGCAGTATTTT; cdr3_aa: CASTPGTPTDTQYF
v_call: TRBV5-4; d_call: NA; j_call: TRBJ2-6; clone_size: few; cdr3_length: 15; cdr3_nt: TGTGCCAGCAGCTTGGACAACTCTGGGGCCAACGTCCTGACTTTC; cdr3_aa: CASSLDNSGANVLTF
v_call: TRBV12-2; d_call: NA; j_call: TRBJ2-2; clone_size: NA; cdr3_length: 20; cdr3_nt: TGTGCAAGTCGCTTAGCGGGGGTGGGACTAGCGGGAGCACGTGTTGGGGAGCTGTTTTTT; cdr3_aa: CASRLAGVGLAGARVGELFF
v_call: TRBV7-9; d_call: TRBD2; j_call: TRBJ2-3; clone_size: few; cdr3_length: 17; cdr3_nt: TGTGCCAGCAGCTTAACCGGGACTAGCGGGACCTCAGATACGCAGTATTTT; cdr3_aa: CASSLTGTSGTSDTQYF
v_call: TRBV2; d_call: NA; j_call: TRBJ1-2; clone_size: NA; cdr3_length: 15; cdr3_nt: TGTGCCAGCAGTCTGAGGAGGGCTACAGGCTATGGCTACACCTTC; cdr3_aa: CASSLRRATGYGYTF
v_call: TRBV28; d_call: NA; j_call: TRBJ1-5; clone_size: few; cdr3_length: 13; cdr3_nt: TGTGCCAGCAGTTTTGGCCAAAATCAGCCCCAGCATTTT; cdr3_aa: CASSFGQNQPQHF